The rows below give T cell receptor beta chains drawn from one sample of a study of blood T cell repertoires in COVID-19. Profiling relied on immunoSEQ multiplex PCR, and the TCRdb table lists in-frame clones only, not all of them. The sample records roughly 59,000 clones, around 73% being singletons. Specimen: peripheral blood. These receptors all stem from a man older than 75 with acute or convalescent COVID-19. CDR3s include the opening cysteine and the closing phenylalanine or tryptophan. The D gene is left open where the match is weak. Clone size appears in some rows only: once, few, many, or a class for an expanded clone.

TRBJ2-1,few,-,TRBV6-5,CASRFWSSSYNEQFF,TGTGCCAGCCGCTTTTGGTCCAGCTCCTACAATGAGCAGTTCTTC
TRBJ1-1,-,-,TRBV5-1,CASSLETQRIEAFF,TGCGCCAGCAGCCTGGAGACCCAGCGGATTGAAGCTTTCTTT
TRBJ1-2,-,-,TRBV3-1/TRBV3-2,CASSQVAESYGYTF,TGTGCCAGCAGCCAAGTCGCAGAATCCTATGGCTACACCTTC
TRBJ1-1,-,-,TRBV6-5,CASGRGANTEAFF,TGTGCCAGCGGTAGGGGTGCGAACACTGAAGCTTTCTTT
TRBJ1-5,-,-,TRBV5-1,CASSLLGAGQPQHF,TGCGCCAGCAGCTTGTTAGGGGCTGGTCAGCCCCAGCATTTT
TRBJ2-3,-,TRBD2,TRBV5-1,CASRPAGETDTQYF,TGCGCCAGCAGACCAGCGGGGGAGACAGATACGCAGTATTTT
TRBJ2-1,-,TRBD2,TRBV7-6,CASSLEFEGEGNEQFF,TGTGCCAGCAGCTTAGAATTCGAAGGGGAGGGGAATGAGCAGTTCTTC
TRBJ1-1,-,TRBD1,TRBV30,CAWRTLSGTNRGGTEAFF,TGTGCCTGGAGGACCTTATCAGGGACGAACAGGGGGGGCACTGAAGCTTTCTTT
TRBJ1-2,once,TRBD1,TRBV12-5,CASGGTGGSYGYTF,TGTGCTAGTGGGGGGACAGGGGGCTCTTATGGCTACACCTTC
TRBJ2-1,-,-,TRBV11-3,CASSLRGGTYNEQFF,TGTGCCAGCAGCTTAAGGGGCGGGACCTACAATGAGCAGTTCTTC
TRBJ2-7,-,-,TRBV27,CASSLTSYYEQYF,TGTGCCAGCAGTCTCACTAGCTACTACGAGCAGTACTTC
TRBJ1-3,-,-,TRBV5-4,CASSWGGGGNGGNTIYF,TGTGCCAGCAGCTGGGGCGGGGGCGGAAATGGAGGAAACACCATATATTTT
TRBJ2-3,-,TRBD2,TRBV5-1,CASSLPSGTSGTDTQYF,TGCGCCAGCAGCCTGCCATCCGGGACTAGCGGGACAGATACGCAGTATTTT
TRBJ2-2,-,TRBD2,TRBV5-1,CASSFSGGGNTGELFF,TGCGCCAGCAGCTTCAGCGGGGGCGGCAACACCGGGGAGCTGTTTTTT
TRBJ1-5,-,TRBD1,TRBV29-1,CSVTVRGRDGNQPQHF,TGCAGCGTTACCGTCAGGGGGCGGGATGGCAATCAGCCCCAGCATTTT
TRBJ2-7,few,TRBD1,TRBV7-9,CASSPRGQGLSHEQYF,TGTGCCAGCAGCCCCCGCGGACAGGGGTTGAGTCACGAGCAGTACTTC
TRBJ2-5,-,TRBD2,TRBV5-8,CASSRGLASTWETQYF,TGTGCCAGCAGCCGGGGACTAGCTAGTACGTGGGAGACCCAGTACTTC
TRBJ1-1,-,TRBD1,TRBV10-2,CASRRLPGQGVNTEAFF,TGCGCCAGCAGAAGATTACCGGGACAGGGGGTGAACACTGAAGCTTTCTTT
TRBJ1-3,-,-,TRBV11-3,CASSLRGSSLSSGNTIYF,TGTGCCAGCAGCCTTAGAGGCTCATCGTTAAGCTCTGGAAACACCATATATTTT
TRBJ1-1,few,-,TRBV19,CASSTDTEAFF,TGTGCCAGTAGTACGGACACTGAAGCTTTCTTT
TRBJ2-7,-,-,TRBV28,CATDPHRSSYEQYF,TGTGCCACGGACCCGCACAGGAGCTCCTACGAGCAGTACTTC
TRBJ2-2,once,-,TRBV11-3,CASSLAIVGSANTGELFF,TGTGCCAGCAGCTTAGCAATAGTTGGCAGCGCGAACACCGGGGAGCTGTTTTTT
TRBJ2-5,-,TRBD2,TRBV11-1,CASSLVTSGGQETQYF,TGTGCCAGCAGCTTGGTAACTAGCGGGGGGCAAGAGACCCAGTACTTC
TRBJ2-7,medium-sized,-,TRBV24-1,CATSESGTPSYEQYF,TGTGCCACCAGTGAATCCGGGACACCCTCCTACGAGCAGTACTTC
TRBJ2-3,-,-,TRBV5-1,CASSIGLTDTQYF,TGCGCCAGCAGCATTGGGCTCACAGATACGCAGTATTTT
TRBJ2-1,once,TRBD2,TRBV18,CASSPPGTRGVNEQFF,TGTGCCAGCTCACCGCCCGGGACTAGAGGCGTCAATGAGCAGTTCTTC
TRBJ1-4,once,-,TRBV5-1,CASSGGAATATNEKLFF,TGCGCCAGCAGCGGTGGGGCAGCCACTGCAACTAATGAAAAACTGTTTTTT